Presented here are 27 T cell receptor beta chains from one specimen sequenced in a study of blood T cell repertoires in COVID-19. The repertoire was sequenced with immunoSEQ multiplex PCR; TCRdb's copy has only in-frame clones and lacks some. The sample consists of approximately 65,000 clones, approximately 80% of them appearing once. Sequenced sample: peripheral blood. The receptors originated from a human donor in a cohort sampled during active COVID-19.

This sequence joins TRBV5-4 and TRBJ1-5; possible D gene TRBD1, 5 bases. Germline V gene sequence: CDR1 SGHNT, CDR2 YYREEE (reference sequence). The CDR3 extends over 15 amino acids. Trimming took off 4 bases at V and 6 bases at J, with 17 bases between the two ends. The CDR3 coding sequence is TGTGCCAGCAGCGAGGGACTGGGGTTTTCTCAGCCCCAGCATTTT. The encoded protein is CASSEGLGFSQPQHF.

J is TRBJ1-2 and V is TRBV27, with 9 bases identical to TRBD1. CDR1 and CDR2 (germline): MNHEY, SMNVEV (reference sequence). V lost 6 bases to trimming and J lost 7 bases; unmatched junction nucleotides: 9. This CDR3 has 14 amino acids. The CDR3 protein is CASSQSGTGIGYTF. For the CDR3, the DNA is TGTGCCAGCAGCCAATCCGGGACAGGGATTGGCTACACCTTC.

The chain recombines TRBV9 with TRBJ1-3, with 7 bases that match TRBD1. The germline V gene has CDR1 SGDLS and CDR2 YYNGEE. CDR3 length equals 15 residues. V trimming: 5 bases; J trimming: 8 bases; junction bases outside the gene matches: 13. The CDR3 coding sequence is TGTGCCAGCAGGGCGGGCCCGGGACAGCAGTACACCATATATTTT. Translating it yields CASRAGPGQQYTIYF.

This chain links TRBV6-6 with TRBJ2-1, with 15 bases identical to TRBD2. Germline CDR1 reads MNHNY; CDR2 reads SVGAGI (reference sequence). This CDR3 region has 16 residues. Trimming removed 6 bases from V and 6 bases from J; junction bases left unmatched: 6. CDR3 in DNA: TGTGCCAGCAGGTCCCCGGGACTAGCGGGGGGCAATGAGCAGTTCTTC. Translating it yields CASRSPGLAGGNEQFF.

The V and J genes are TRBV19 and TRBJ1-5; a possible D gene is TRBD1 (5 bases). The CDR3 covers 15 residues. CDR1 is LNHDA, CDR2 SQIVND, per germline (reference sequence). The V end was cut by 8 bases, the J end by 7 bases, with 21 bases between. CDR3 in amino acids: CASLRITRVVQPQHF. The CDR3 coding sequence is TGTGCCAGTCTTAGGATTACCAGGGTCGTACAGCCCCAGCATTTT.

The chain couples TRBV19 to TRBJ1-4; 8 bases are shared with TRBD1. Germline V gene data show CDR1 as LNHDA and CDR2 as SQIVND (reference sequence). With 5 bases clipped from V and 8 bases from J, the junction kept 10 bases outside the gene matches. The CDR3 covers 15 residues. This CDR3 is CASSPTRTGTEKLFF. The CDR3 DNA follows: TGTGCCAGTAGTCCGACCCGGACAGGGACCGAAAAACTGTTTTTT.

The rearrangement joins TRBV28 to TRBJ2-2; D may be TRBD1 (6 bases). CDR3 length: 15 amino acids. Germline lookup yields CDR1 MDHEN and CDR2 SYDVKM. V was shortened by 4 bases and J by 4 bases, with 13 bases between the two germline ends. The CDR3 nucleotides read TGTGCCAGCAGTTCCTCAGGGGCGGGCACCGGGGAGCTGTTTTTT. It translates to CASSSSGAGTGELFF.

In this sample, this clone turned up once. This chain connects TRBV10-2 to TRBJ2-1, with 7 bases aligning to TRBD2. V shed 3 bases, J shed 4 bases, and the junction held 6 bases outside the gene matches. This CDR3 spans 15 amino acids. From germline, CDR1 is WSHSY and CDR2 SAAADI. The CDR3 nucleotides read TGCGCCAGCAGTGATGGGGCTAGCGGATACAATGAGCAGTTCTTC. Translation gives CASSDGASGYNEQFF.

Only one count was recorded for this clone. The chain joins TRBV4-3 to TRBJ1-2; no definite D call. Trimming stripped 0 bases from V and 5 bases from J, with 13 bases between. Germline loops: CDR1 LGHNA, CDR2 YSLEER. The CDR3 has 15 residues. The CDR3 loop is CASSQDLLDRYGYTF. The CDR3 DNA follows: TGCGCCAGCAGCCAAGATTTGCTAGACCGATATGGCTACACCTTC.

A single count supports this clone. V is TRBV2 and J is TRBJ2-2, with a weak D call TRBD1 (5 bases). CDR3 length: 14 amino acids. Germline assignment: CDR1 SNHLY and CDR2 FYNNEI. Between the trimmed V and J ends, which lost 8 bases and 4 bases, there was a span of 14 bases. Here the CDR3 reads CASSDTKSTGELFF. The CDR3 coding sequence is TGTGCCAGCTCGGACACGAAAAGCACCGGGGAGCTGTTTTTT.

Concerning this clone: One end of the junction varies from germline; a read error may be responsible. V is TRBV7-6 and J is TRBJ2-5; D could derive from TRBD1 or TRBD2 (5 bases each). The CDR3 sequence is 14 residues long. CDR1 and CDR2 from the germline V gene are SGHVS and FNYEAQ. The CDR3 loop is CASSLAAGQETQYF. The CDR3 nucleotides are TGTGCCAGCAGCCTAGCTGCAGGGCAAGAGACCCAGTACTTC.

The chain is built from TRBV5-1 and TRBJ2-3, with D unclear. Germline lookup yields CDR1 SGHRS and CDR2 YFSETQ. Trimming left V 7 bases short and J 0 bases short, with 12 bases between. The CDR3 runs 14 residues. The CDR3 loop reads CASLERLSTDTQYF. For the CDR3, the DNA is TGCGCCAGCCTGGAGCGCCTTAGCACAGATACGCAGTATTTT. The whole variable domain, filled in from reference TRBV5-1 and TRBJ2-3, reads KAGVTQTPRYLIKTRGQQVTLSCSPISGHRSVSWYQQTPGQGLQFLFEYFSETQRNKGNFPGRFSGRQFSNSRSEMNVSTLELGDSALYLCASLERLSTDTQYFGPGTRLTVL.

This sequence joins TRBV3-1 (or the pseudogene TRBV3-2) and TRBJ2-6; 7 nucleotides match TRBD1. The trim removed 6 bases at V and 3 bases at J, leaving 5 bases unmatched. The CDR3 sequence is 15 residues long. Germline V gene sequence: CDR1 LGHDT, CDR2 YNNKEL (reference sequence). CDR3 sequence: CASRPQGNGANVLTF. The CDR3 nucleotides read TGTGCCAGCAGGCCACAGGGGAATGGGGCCAACGTCCTGACTTTC.

This rearrangement joins TRBV28 to TRBJ2-7, with 9 bases aligning to TRBD2. The V gene end was trimmed by 2 bases and the J gene end by 3 bases; junction bases not matched to a gene: 8. The germline V gene has CDR1 MDHEN and CDR2 SYDVKM. There are 16 residues in the CDR3. The CDR3 protein is CASSLDRLAGLYEQYF. The CDR3, as DNA: TGTGCCAGCAGTTTAGATCGTCTAGCGGGGCTCTACGAGCAGTACTTC. Together with reference TRBV28 and TRBJ2-7, the CDR3 gives the full variable domain: DVKVTQSSRYLVKRTGEKVFLECVQDMDHENMFWYRQDPGLGLRLIYFSYDVKMKEKGDIPEGYSVSREKKERFSLILESASTNQTSMYLCASSLDRLAGLYEQYFGPGTRLTVT.

The chain recombines TRBV24-1 with TRBJ2-1; 13 bases map to TRBD2. CDR1 and CDR2 from the germline V gene are KGHDR and SFDVKD. V was pared by 5 bases and J by 8 bases, with 11 bases of the junction left unmatched. The CDR3 consists of 17 residues. CDR3 region: CATSATSGGATEDEQFF. In DNA form, the CDR3 reads TGTGCCACCAGTGCCACTAGCGGGGGGGCCACCGAAGATGAGCAGTTCTTC.

The chain recombines TRBV27 with TRBJ2-5; TRBD2 aligns across 9 bases. The germline V gene encodes CDR1 MNHEY and CDR2 SMNVEV (reference sequence). The CDR3 runs 16 residues. V shed 3 bases, J shed 2 bases, and the junction held 7 bases outside the gene matches. This CDR3 is CASSLRGGRVQETQYF. CDR3 DNA sequence: TGTGCCAGCAGTTTGCGAGGCGGGAGGGTACAAGAGACCCAGTACTTC.

The V gene is TRBV28, the J gene TRBJ1-3; unclear D gene. CDR3 length: 15 amino acids. From germline, CDR1 is MDHEN and CDR2 SYDVKM. Trimming removed 4 bases at V and 0 bases at J, with 10 bases between. Here the CDR3 reads CASSSPGVSGNTIYF. The CDR3 DNA follows: TGTGCCAGCAGTTCTCCGGGTGTCTCTGGAAACACCATATATTTT.

V is TRBV28 and J is TRBJ1-5; no firm D call. This CDR3 has 15 residues. Trimming took 2 bases from V and 2 from J, leaving 10 bases between them. The germline gives CDR1 MDHEN, CDR2 SYDVKM. CDR3 DNA sequence: TGTGCCAGCAGTTTACCCCTCTCGGGCAATCAGCCCCAGCATTTT. Amino acid sequence: CASSLPLSGNQPQHF. Looking up the rest from reference TRBV28 and TRBJ1-5 gives the full variable domain: DVKVTQSSRYLVKRTGEKVFLECVQDMDHENMFWYRQDPGLGLRLIYFSYDVKMKEKGDIPEGYSVSREKKERFSLILESASTNQTSMYLCASSLPLSGNQPQHFGDGTRLSIL.

The genes are TRBV2 and TRBJ1-6, with D hard to call. The germline V gene encodes CDR1 SNHLY and CDR2 FYNNEI. CDR3 length: 15 residues. Trimming left V 7 bases short and J 6 bases short, with 16 bases between. The CDR3 DNA sequence: TGTGCCAGCACCGAAGGTACGGGAAGTAATTCACCCCTCCACTTT. Its translation: CASTEGTGSNSPLHF.

There are a few counts of this clone. This chain uses TRBV18 with TRBJ1-5; D is perhaps TRBD1 (6 bases). This CDR3 comprises 16 residues. Trimming pared 3 bases from V and 6 bases from J, leaving 18 bases between. Germline V gives CDR1 KGHSH, CDR2 LQKENI. The CDR3 loop is CASSPDATTGIQPQHF. CDR3 coding DNA: TGTGCCAGCTCACCTGATGCCACAACAGGGATTCAGCCCCAGCATTTT.

This clone has a handful of counts. The V call is TRBV20-1, the J call TRBJ2-1; D unclear. The CDR3 length is 13 residues. Germline V CDR1 and CDR2: DFQATT, SNEGSKA (reference sequence). V was clipped by 3 bases and J by 5 bases, with 11 bases between them. The CDR3 here is CSASTPNHNEQFF. In nucleotides, the CDR3 is TGCAGTGCTAGTACTCCCAATCACAATGAGCAGTTCTTC.

The count of this clone is one. A read error may account for a junction end that differs from germline. The chain carries TRBV7-7 and TRBJ2-5; 8 bases line up with TRBD2. From germline, CDR1 is SSHAT and CDR2 FNYEAQ (reference sequence). CDR3 length: 14 residues. The CDR3, as DNA: TGTGCTAGCAGCCCGACTAGCGTTGGGGAGACCCAGTACTTC. This sequence encodes CASSPTSVGETQYF.

This chain links TRBV11-2 with TRBJ2-2; TRBD1 agrees at 7 bases. The V gene end was trimmed by 4 bases and the J gene end by 4 bases; junction bases not matched to a gene: 15. Germline CDR1 SGHAT, CDR2 FQNNGV. The CDR3 consists of 18 residues. In DNA, the CDR3 is TGTGCCAGCAGCTCCGCCCCGGGCAGGGGGATCCCCACCGGGGAGCTGTTTTTT. This encodes CASSSAPGRGIPTGELFF.

The genes are TRBV28 and TRBJ1-5; perhaps TRBD1 as D (6 bases). Germline V gene data show CDR1 as MDHEN and CDR2 as SYDVKM. There are 15 residues in the CDR3. Trimming took 6 bases from V and 1 from J, leaving 13 bases between them. The CDR3 sequence is CASRSTGWSNQPQHF. CDR3 DNA: TGTGCCAGCAGGTCCACAGGGTGGAGCAATCAGCCCCAGCATTTT.

J is TRBJ1-4 and V is TRBV2; TRBD1 agrees at 8 bases. Germline V gene data show CDR1 as SNHLY and CDR2 as FYNNEI. The CDR3 consists of 14 residues. Germline trimming cut 7 bases from V and 7 bases from J; bases unmatched to any gene: 8. CDR3 sequence reads: CASKAGGAFEKLFF. The CDR3 coding sequence is TGTGCCAGCAAAGCAGGGGGCGCCTTTGAAAAACTGTTTTTT. Combining the CDR3 with reference TRBV2 and TRBJ1-4 gives the whole variable domain EPEVTQTPSHQVTQMGQEVILRCVPISNHLYFYWYRQILGQKVEFLVSFYNNEISEKSEIFDDQFSVERPDGSNFTLKIRSTKLEDSAMYFCASKAGGAFEKLFFGSGTQLSVL.

The V call is TRBV5-1, the J call TRBJ2-7; tentatively, D is TRBD1 (5 bases). CDR1 is SGHRS and CDR2 is YFSETQ in the germline V gene. V was clipped by 0 bases and J by 6 bases, with 13 bases between them. The CDR3 contains 14 residues. CDR3 protein: CASSLEVRVSEQYF. The DNA for the CDR3 is TGCGCCAGCAGCTTGGAAGTCAGGGTGAGCGAGCAGTACTTC.

The J gene is TRBJ2-3, the V gene TRBV28; TRBD2 might be the D (6 bases). The germline V and J ends were trimmed by 7 bases and 0 bases, with 8 bases remaining between them. The CDR3 loop spans 13 amino acids. Per germline, CDR1 MDHEN and CDR2 SYDVKM. CDR3 bases: TGTGCCAGCATGGAGGGGAGCACAGATACGCAGTATTTT. The encoded protein is CASMEGSTDTQYF. Variable domain in full (rest from reference TRBV28 and TRBJ2-3): DVKVTQSSRYLVKRTGEKVFLECVQDMDHENMFWYRQDPGLGLRLIYFSYDVKMKEKGDIPEGYSVSREKKERFSLILESASTNQTSMYLCASMEGSTDTQYFGPGTRLTVL.